These T cell receptor beta chains were read from a single sample in a study of human T cells and chemical hapten exposure. Each CDR3 protein gets one entry after TCRdb re-called the RACE reads with MiXCR. Of about 350,000 distinct CDR3 sequences listed, around 5.5% are singletons. This specimen was whole blood, taken in connection with sensitization to the hapten diphenylcyclopropenone (DPC). Receptor source: a woman aged 18-35 years with alopecia areata. Some clones in this sample may be carry-over from other donors' samples. Both conserved end residues are part of each CDR3. Each record gives: clone size, J gene, D gene, V gene, CDR3 DNA, CDR3 protein. A D gene is named only where the DNA matches it firmly. For some rows the clone size is stated as once, few or many, or as a class when expanded; others skip it.

many,TRBJ1-5,.,TRBV7-2,TGTGCCAGCAGCTTTCAAGGGGCCAAGCAGCCCCAGCATTTT,CASSFQGAKQPQHF
many,TRBJ1-6,.,TRBV4-2,TGTGCCAGCAGCGTCTCGGCAAATTCACCCCTCCACTTT,CASSVSANSPLHF
.,TRBJ2-1,TRBD2,TRBV6-5,TGTGCCAGCAGTCCGCTGTCCGGGACTAGCTCCCATGAGCAGTTCTTC,CASSPLSGTSSHEQFF
many,TRBJ2-2,.,TRBV14,TGTGCCAGCAGCCCGTTAGGGGCCGGAACCGGGGAGCTGTTTTTT,CASSPLGAGTGELFF
few,TRBJ2-7,.,TRBV6-6,TGTGCCAGCAGTTTACCTAGGGAGACCCTACGCGAGCAGTACTTC,CASSLPRETLREQYF
.,TRBJ2-3,TRBD2,TRBV5-4,TGTGCCAGCAGCCCATCTAGCGGGGGGTACACAGATACGCAGTATTTT,CASSPSSGGYTDTQYF
many,TRBJ1-3,.,TRBV15,TGTGCCACCGCCGCAGCCACTGGAAACACCATATATTTT,CATAAATGNTIYF
few,TRBJ2-3,.,TRBV7-8,TGTGCCAGCAGCTTGAACCGAAAGGGGGGTAGGGATACGCAGTATTTT,CASSLNRKGGRDTQYF
many,TRBJ2-2,.,TRBV6-1,TGTGCCAGCAGTGATGTGGGTATGGCCACCGGGGAGCTGTTTTTT,CASSDVGMATGELFF
few,TRBJ2-7,TRBD1,TRBV19,TGTGCCAGTAGTCCAGGGGGCAAGAGCTCCTACGAGCAGTACTTC,CASSPGGKSSYEQYF
many,TRBJ2-3,TRBD2,TRBV13,TGTGCCAGCAGTTATAGCGGGGGGGGCCTGGATACGCAGTATTTT,CASSYSGGGLDTQYF
many,TRBJ1-1,.,TRBV12-5,TGTGCTAGTGGTTTGCCCCAGGTTGTCGCTGAAGCTTTCTTT,CASGLPQVVAEAFF
many,TRBJ2-7,TRBD1,TRBV5-1,TGCGCCAGCAGCTTCCTGACAGGGAGCTCCTACGAGCAGTACTTC,CASSFLTGSSYEQYF
.,TRBJ2-3,TRBD1,TRBV28,TGTGCCAGCAGCTGGACAGGGGGGACAGATACGCAGTATTTT,CASSWTGGTDTQYF
many,TRBJ1-4,.,TRBV6-5,TGTGCCAGCAGTTCCGGAAATAATGAAAAACTGTTTTTT,CASSSGNNEKLFF
many,TRBJ2-2,TRBD1,TRBV7-3,TGTGCCAGCAGCCCCTCCGTCAGGGGGAATGGAGGGGAGCTGTTTTTT,CASSPSVRGNGGELFF
many,TRBJ2-7,.,TRBV29-1,TGCAGCGTTGAAGGGGTCGGAAACTACGAGCAGTACTTC,CSVEGVGNYEQYF
.,TRBJ2-1,.,TRBV29-1,TGCAGCGTTGCCGGACAGAGCAATGAGCAGTTCTTC,CSVAGQSNEQFF
many,TRBJ2-2,.,TRBV28,TGTGCCAGCAGAAGGGATCCGGGTGGGACATCGAACACCGGGGAGCTGTTTTTT,CASRRDPGGTSNTGELFF
many,TRBJ2-1,TRBD1,TRBV29-1,TGCAGCGCTTACAGGGGGCAGGGTGAGCAGTTCTTC,CSAYRGQGEQFF
many,TRBJ2-6,.,TRBV5-8,TGTGCCAGCAGCTTGGCCCGACTAGATCCCTCTGGGGCCAACGTCCTGACTTTC,CASSLARLDPSGANVLTF
medium-sized,TRBJ2-5,.,TRBV21-1,TGTGCCAGCAGCAATTCGGTCAGGGTAAAAGAGACCCAGTACTTC,CASSNSVRVKETQYF
many,TRBJ1-1,TRBD1,TRBV28,TGTGCCAGCAGACGAACAGGGGGTATAATTGGTGCTGAAGCTTTCTTT,CASRRTGGIIGAEAFF
few,TRBJ1-1,.,TRBV12-3/TRBV12-4,TGTGCCAGCAGAGCCGGGACTGTGAACACTGAAGCTTTCTTT,CASRAGTVNTEAFF
many,TRBJ2-4,.,TRBV12-3/TRBV12-4,TGTGCCAGCAGTTATACCAGGGTCGACATTCAGTACTTC,CASSYTRVDIQYF